This T cell receptor (beta chain) was recovered during a study of blood T cells in healthy people across ages. A second PCR, run for about 7 to 11 cycles, used a sample-barcoded 5' primer plus a J-beta primer mix. TCRdb processed the 5' RACE reads anew with MiXCR; each CDR3 protein has one entry. This sample has 550,000 to 650,000 distinct CDR3 sequences, with about 28% found just once. The CDR3 has 20 residues. The germline V gene has CDR1 SGHRS and CDR2 YFSETQ. Study results and limitations: Percentage of naive T cells showed a strong correlation with TCR beta diversity.

In regard to this clonotype: Its antigen is unknown. One junction end does not reproduce the germline sequence, and a read error may be involved.

This receptor was taken from a woman of 80 years or more in good health. Sequencing used blood. J is TRBJ2-7 and V is TRBV5-1; 9 nucleotides line up with TRBD2. CDR3 sequence (DNA): TGCGCCAGCAGCTTGGGAGGTAGCGGGGGACCCCCCTCAAGGAACAATGAGCGGTACTTC. Translation: CASSLGGSGGPPSRNNERYF.